This T cell receptor beta chain appears in the sequencing data of a study of blood T cells in healthy people across ages. Study outcomes and limitations: A strong correlation was found between TCR beta diversity and the percentage of naive T cells. What prevented conclusive comparison of naive and antigen-experienced cells was that PBMCs were unsorted.

With a J-beta primer mix and a sample-barcoded 5' primer, a second PCR ran about 7 to 12 cycles. The template-switch adaptor, which had 12 random nucleotides, put a tag on each cDNA molecule. One entry per CDR3 protein, called by TCRdb with MiXCR from the 5' RACE reads. The sample shows 540,000 or so distinct CDR3 sequences, roughly 48% of them seen only once. Donors ranged from 6 to 90 years old and were healthy Caucasians in Russia. Comment on this clonotype: Antigen specificity is unknown.

This sequence was found in a man of 80 years or more in good health. The sample consisted of blood.

The CDR3 bases are TGTGCCAGTAGTATGGACAGGGGCGGCCAGCCCCAGCATTTT. Translation: CASSMDRGGQPQHF. The chain couples TRBV19 to TRBJ1-5, with 9 bases aligning to TRBD1. The J segment lost 7 bases and the V segment lost 3 bases, leaving 4 bases of the junction unmatched. This CDR3 is 14 amino acids long. CDR1 LNHDA and CDR2 SQIVND come from the germline V gene (reference sequence).